The next 22 T cell receptor beta chains were all read from a single sample in a study of vaccination and CD4 T cells after COVID-19. Specified treatment: approximately 9-day PBMC culture with coronavirus spike peptide pools or control peptides (ViraFEST assay). Sequencing of cultured CD4+ T cell DNA used the Oncomine TCR Beta short-read assay. TCRdb recomputed calls from the PCR reads with MiXCR, one row per CDR3 protein. The table includes 15,000 to 25,000 distinct CDR3 sequences, approximately 40% detected once. What these receptors recognize is not known. The specimen sequenced was cultured CD4+ T cells from blood. All receptors derive from a human donor with COVID-19.

The chain carries TRBV30 and TRBJ1-6; 8 nucleotides align to TRBD1. The CDR3 runs 14 residues. From germline, CDR1 is GTSNPN and CDR2 SVGIG (reference sequence). V trimming: 3 bases; J trimming: 9 bases; junction bases outside the gene matches: 7. CDR3 bases: TGTGCCTGGAGCCTGGGACAGGTAGCTTCACCCCTCCACTTT. It encodes CAWSLGQVASPLHF.

In this sample, this clonotype turned up a few times. V gene TRBV2 combines with J gene TRBJ1-1; the D gene is possibly TRBD1 (5 bases). The CDR3 consists of 16 residues. CDR1 and CDR2 (germline): SNHLY, FYNNEI. Trimming shortened V by 6 bases and J by 3 bases, and 20 bases separated the two germline ends. The CDR3 bases are TGTGCCAGCAGGAAGACTGGGGGTGGAGGGGACACTGAAGCTTTCTTT. Its translation: CASRKTGGGGDTEAFF. The full variable domain, with the rest looked up from reference TRBV2 and TRBJ1-1, is EPEVTQTPSHQVTQMGQEVILRCVPISNHLYFYWYRQILGQKVEFLVSFYNNEISEKSEIFDDQFSVERPDGSNFTLKIRSTKLEDSAMYFCASRKTGGGGDTEAFFGQGTRLTVV.

This clonotype occurred a few times. The V gene is TRBV12-3 or TRBV12-4, the J gene TRBJ1-5; 7 bases agree with TRBD1. V lost 6 bases and J lost 2; bases outside the gene matches: 10. The CDR3 has 16 amino acids. CDR3 bases: TGTGCCAGCAGCCCGCAGGGGGTGCATGGCAATCAGCCCCAGCATTTT. It translates to CASSPQGVHGNQPQHF.

The chain uses TRBV19 and TRBJ2-6; D is undetermined. The CDR3 has 16 amino acids. In germline, CDR1 is LNHDA, CDR2 SQIVND (reference sequence). The V end was cut by 5 bases, the J end by 1 base, with 12 bases between. The CDR3 region has the DNA TGTGCCAGTAGTTCCGAAGGGTCTTCTGGGGCCAACGTCCTGACTTTC. This gives the protein CASSSEGSSGANVLTF.

CDR3 region: CASSQKTGALYGYTF. The CDR3 DNA reads TGTGCCAGCAGCCAAAAAACAGGGGCCCTATATGGCTACACCTTC. The chain recombines TRBV6-1 with TRBJ1-2; 7 positions match TRBD1. Trimming took 6 bases from V and 5 from J; bases not matched to a gene: 12. CDR1 is MNHNS and CDR2 is SASEGT in the germline V gene. The CDR3 is 15 amino acids.

The chain couples TRBV18 to TRBJ2-3; D is possibly TRBD1 (6 bases). This CDR3 has 14 residues. The V and J ends lost 5 bases and 4 bases respectively, with 13 bases between them. In germline, CDR1 is KGHSH, CDR2 LQKENI. CDR3 bases: TGTGCCAGCTCAAACCGACAGGCTTCAGATACGCAGTATTTT. It encodes CASSNRQASDTQYF.

The genes are TRBV28 and TRBJ2-2, with D possibly TRBD2 on 7 matching bases. Germline V lookup: CDR1 MDHEN, CDR2 SYDVKM. V lost 2 bases and J lost 7, with 14 bases in between. The CDR3 has 15 residues. This chain's CDR3 is CASSLGGARSGELFF. CDR3 nucleotides: TGTGCCAGCAGTTTAGGGGGGGCGCGGAGCGGGGAGCTGTTTTTT.

V usage is TRBV7-9 and J usage is TRBJ2-1; the D gene is possibly TRBD1 (5 bases). Germline CDR1 reads SEHNR; CDR2 reads FQNEAQ (reference sequence). V was clipped by 1 base and J by 4 bases, with 14 bases between them. This CDR3 has 16 amino acids. The CDR3 DNA is TGTGCCAGCAGCTTAGTTATGGCAGGGAAGTACAATGAGCAGTTCTTC. Protein sequence: CASSLVMAGKYNEQFF.

This clonotype was seen only a few times. V is TRBV7-8 and J is TRBJ1-4, with 9 bases aligning to TRBD1. Germline-derived CDR1 and CDR2 are SGHVS and FQNEAQ. The V gene end was trimmed by 5 bases and the J gene end by 8 bases; junction bases not matched to a gene: 9. This CDR3 comprises 15 residues. CDR3 in amino acids: CASSTPGTGFEKLFF. The CDR3 nucleotides are TGTGCCAGCAGCACCCCCGGGACAGGGTTCGAAAAACTGTTTTTT.

This clonotype was counted between two and nine times. The chain employs TRBV5-4 and TRBJ2-7; D gene ambiguous. The CDR3 sequence is 14 residues long. Trimming removed 1 base at V and 0 bases at J, with 8 bases between. The V gene's germline CDR1 is SGHNT and CDR2 YYREEE (reference sequence). The CDR3 nucleotides read TGTGCCAGCAGCTTGTCGGGCATCTCCTACGAGCAGTACTTC. Protein product: CASSLSGISYEQYF.

The chain links TRBV6-2 or TRBV6-3 to TRBJ2-2; TRBD1 matches 7 bases. Germline CDR1 MNHEY, CDR2 SVGEGT. Losses at the gene ends were 3 bases for V and 1 base for J; bases not matched to a gene: 2. CDR3 length equals 15 residues. DNA for the CDR3: TGTGCCAGCAGTTATCGGACAGGGAACACCGGGGAGCTGTTTTTT. Residues: CASSYRTGNTGELFF.

The chain employs TRBV25-1 and TRBJ1-5; unclear D gene. V shed 5 bases and J shed 0 bases, with 8 bases lying between them. Germline assignment: CDR1 MGHDK and CDR2 SYGVNS. This CDR3 has 14 residues. In DNA form, the CDR3 reads TGTGCCAGCAGTCCATTCTCTAGCAATCAGCCCCAGCATTTT. Translated, it gives CASSPFSSNQPQHF.

This chain uses TRBV7-8 with TRBJ2-3; 8 bases are shared with TRBD2. This CDR3 spans 16 amino acids. Germline V lookup: CDR1 SGHVS, CDR2 FQNEAQ. Trimming at V came to 1 base and at J to 0 bases, leaving 3 bases not matched to a gene. CDR3 sequence reads: CASSLERLASTDTQYF. The CDR3 nucleotides read TGTGCCAGCAGCTTAGAAAGACTAGCGAGCACAGATACGCAGTATTTT.

This chain joins TRBV7-6 and TRBJ2-3, with 12 bases identical to TRBD2. This CDR3 comprises 17 residues. In germline, CDR1 is SGHVS, CDR2 FNYEAQ. V trimming: 1 base; J trimming: 2 bases; junction bases outside the gene matches: 4. CDR3 loop: CASSLGASGGATDTQYF. The CDR3 nucleotides are TGTGCCAGCAGCTTAGGGGCTAGCGGGGGGGCCACAGATACGCAGTATTTT.

The chain links TRBV15 to TRBJ1-3; TRBD1 aligns across 8 bases. Germline CDR1 reads LNHNV; CDR2 reads YYDKDF (reference sequence). V was pared by 5 bases and J by 7 bases, with 4 bases of the junction left unmatched. The CDR3 runs 13 residues. Here the CDR3 reads CATSYRTGNTIYF. The CDR3 DNA reads TGTGCCACCAGCTACAGGACAGGGAACACCATATATTTT.

This clonotype has more than one count but fewer than ten. The V gene is TRBV15, the J gene TRBJ1-2; possible D gene TRBD1, 5 bases. The ends were cut back, 0 bases at V and 4 bases at J, with 15 bases in the middle. The CDR3 is 16 residues long. Germline assignment: CDR1 LNHNV and CDR2 YYDKDF (reference sequence). The CDR3 loop is CATSRDLRQGSYGYTF. As DNA, the CDR3 is TGTGCCACCAGCAGAGATCTGAGGCAGGGTTCCTATGGCTACACCTTC.

V is TRBV7-9 and J is TRBJ2-5, with 7 positions matching TRBD1. The trim removed 5 bases at V and 2 bases at J, leaving 11 bases unmatched. This CDR3 is 16 amino acids long. Germline CDR1 and CDR2: SEHNR and FQNEAQ (reference sequence). The CDR3 DNA reads as TGTGCCAGCAGCGAAAGAGACAGGGTCACTCAAGAGACCCAGTACTTC. Translated, it gives CASSERDRVTQETQYF. The full variable domain, in which reference TRBV7-9 and TRBJ2-5 provide the parts outside the CDR3, is DTGVSQNPRHKITKRGQNVTFRCDPISEHNRLYWYRQTLGQGPEFLTYFQNEAQLEKSRLLSDRFSAERPKGSFSTLEIQRTEQGDSAMYLCASSERDRVTQETQYFGPGTRLLVL.

CDR3: CASSQNRVHEQYF. The CDR3 DNA is TGTGCCAGCAGCCAAAACAGGGTCCACGAGCAGTACTTC. This sequence joins TRBV14 and TRBJ2-7; tentatively, D is TRBD1 (6 bases). CDR3 size: 13 residues. V lost 2 bases and J 5 bases, leaving 10 bases between the germline ends. The V gene's germline CDR1 is SGHDN and CDR2 FVKESK.

The chain combines TRBV19 with TRBJ1-1; D ambiguous. Trimming left V 6 bases short and J 3 bases short, with 8 bases between. This CDR3 is 12 amino acids long. Germline V gene data show CDR1 as LNHDA and CDR2 as SQIVND (reference sequence). The CDR3 nucleotides read TGTGCCAGTAGCGGGGAGTACACTGAAGCTTTCTTT. It translates to CASSGEYTEAFF.

This chain joins TRBV5-4 and TRBJ1-2; tentative D call: TRBD1 (5 bases). Per germline, CDR1 SGHNT and CDR2 YYREEE (reference sequence). Trimming left V 4 bases short and J 4 bases short, with 11 bases between. The length of the CDR3 is 13 residues. In DNA form, the CDR3 reads TGTGCCAGCAGCCTGGGGACTGGCTATGGCTACACCTTC. Encoded protein: CASSLGTGYGYTF.

The CDR3 nucleotides read TGTGCCAGCTCACCCCTGGGGGACGCGAACACCGGGGAGCTGTTTTTT. This gives the protein CASSPLGDANTGELFF. V usage is TRBV18 and J usage is TRBJ2-2, with D perhaps being TRBD1 or TRBD2 (5 bases each). Trimming pared 3 bases from V and 0 bases from J, leaving 11 bases between. This CDR3 has 16 residues. Germline CDR1 reads KGHSH; CDR2 reads LQKENI.

The rearrangement links TRBV2 to TRBJ2-1, with D perhaps matching TRBD2 (6 bases). Germline-derived CDR1 and CDR2 are SNHLY and FYNNEI. V was trimmed by 0 bases and J by 0 bases, leaving 9 bases between them. The CDR3 is made up of 16 amino acids. The CDR3 DNA reads TGTGCCAGCAGTGAAGCCGGGACTTACTCCTACAATGAGCAGTTCTTC. Amino acid sequence: CASSEAGTYSYNEQFF.